This T cell receptor (beta chain) was sequenced in a study of blood T cell repertoires in COVID-19. At the level of the study: In each case, the material was cDNA or gDNA derived from T cells, B-cell-depleted T cells, or PBMCs.

This clone was picked up many times. Trimming stripped 2 bases from V and 6 bases from J, with 14 bases between. The CDR3 loop spans 14 amino acids. CDR1 and CDR2 (germline): MNHEY, SVGAGI. As handled by the study authors: From reference gene primer amplification, estimates of nucleated cell counts were derived. Some clones are missing from TCRdb's copy, which holds only in-frame ones; the method was immunoSEQ multiplex PCR. V, J and clone size were drawn from that table, and D and trimming were deduced from the DNA. The sample shows 100,000 to 120,000 clones, roughly 85% of them seen only once. The J gene is TRBJ2-7, the V gene TRBV6-5; D call uncertain. The TCR comes from a human donor in a cohort sampled during active COVID-19. The sequenced sample consisted of peripheral blood. CDR3 amino acids: CASSYHRSSPEQYF. Here the CDR3 DNA reads TGTGCCAGCAGTTACCACAGAAGTTCACCCGAGCAGTACTTC.